This TCR beta chain was recorded in a study of blood T cell repertoires in COVID-19. Background on the study: Samples of COVID-19 (acute and convalescent) were obtained from the United States, Italy and Spain. T cells, B-cell-depleted T cells, or PBMCs supplied cDNA or gDNA.

Trimming took 3 bases from V and 8 from J; bases not matched to a gene: 9. Germline lookup yields CDR1 WSHSY and CDR2 SAAADI. CDR3 length: 14 amino acids. Authors' analysis steps: Amplified reference gene primers provided the basis for estimating nucleated cell counts. Libraries were prepared by immunoSEQ multiplex PCR; TCRdb keeps only in-frame clonotypes and omits some of them. D and trimming were read from the DNA, whereas the V and J calls and clone size are those reported in that table. The sample yields about 170,000 clones, about 83% seen once. The origin of this receptor is a woman aged 70-85 years who had recovered from COVID-19. What was sequenced was peripheral blood. The V gene is TRBV10-2, the J gene TRBJ1-2; TRBD1 agrees at 7 bases. The CDR3, as DNA: TGCGCCAGCAGTGACCCGGACAGGACGGGCGGCTACACCTTC. As protein: CASSDPDRTGGYTF.